The T cell receptor (beta chain) described here comes from a study of memory CD4+ T cells and cytomegalovirus serostatus (dated by TCRdb to about 2019). For the study in its entirety: The cohort comprised around 35 healthy Belgian adults, 9 CMV seropositive and some 24 CMV seronegative. To replicate a published TCR-based CMV serostatus classifier, the study sequenced CD4+ memory TCRbeta repertoires from a Belgian cohort whose cytomegalovirus serostatus was known. General conclusions and limits of the study: Only CD4+CD45RO+ memory cells were sequenced, unlike the original study, which covered naive and memory CD4+ and CD8+ populations. The original-framework classifier achieved a median bootstrapped AUC of approximately 0.95 with a 95% CI of 0.76-1.00 on the Belgian cohort. Among the 150 to 200 previously reported CMV-associated TCRbeta sequences, 67 showed up in the CD4+ memory repertoires, with each one found in between one and five individuals. CMV serostatus prediction reached a median bootstrapped AUC of about 0.94 with the original framework and roughly 0.9 with a US-trained random forest. The results were interpreted as suggesting that the CMV-associated TCR signature is mostly present in the CD4+ memory repertoire.

This clone is a singleton in its sample. Its antigen is currently not known. Base qualities are not at hand, and no much larger clone is one base apart. Single viable CD3+CD4+CD8-CD45RO+ cells were sorted as memory CD4+ T cells on a FACSAria II. To determine CMV serostatus, a Roche Elecsys assay was used that detects serum IgG against CMV pp150, pp28, p38 and p52. After the samples were thawed, total CD4+ T cells were enriched through positive selection using CD4 magnetic microbeads. The samples came from a different study that was designed specifically to examine the CD4+ T cell memory repertoire. Following standard operating procedures, peripheral blood mononuclear cells were isolated and cryopreserved, while serum was kept at -80 degrees C. Staining used CD3-PerCP (BW264/56), CD4-APC (RPA-T4), CD45RO-PE (UCHT1) and CD8-Pacific Orange (3B5) antibodies, with Sytox blue excluding non-viable cells.

Genomic DNA was extracted from sorted cells with the Quick-DNA Microprep Kit. Amplification of TCRbeta DNA was done with the immunoSEQ hsTCRbeta kit, following the protocol from the manufacturer. TCRbeta libraries were sequenced on an Illumina MiSeq instrument. The original pipeline was this. Removing out-of-frame sequences left 2,204,828 distinct TCRbeta sequences, an average of roughly 68,000 per individual. Two values were used to score each individual: the count of roughly 150 previously reported CMV-associated TCRbeta sequences and the total count of productive distinct TCRbeta sequences. A beta-binomial model was reimplemented in Python, and scikit-learn random forests with default parameters were trained on data from the US cohort. On the Belgian cohort, classifier performance was reported as the median AUC, along with percentile confidence intervals, across 10,000 bootstrap iterations. TCRdb provides this immuneACCESS table in a form limited to in-frame rearrangements. Some clones are lacking; in checked studies, under half of them reflect an unresolved V gene, and why the rest are absent is not known. V and J calls and clone size are as listed in that table; D and trimming were resolved from the DNA. The table for this sample lists 56,000 or so clones; 80% of them were counted only once. The ten largest clonotypes hold less than 0.6% of the sample.

The CDR1 and CDR2 encoded by the germline V gene are SGHRS and YFSETQ. Counted from cysteine to phenylalanine, this CDR3 has 16 amino acids. The CDR3 DNA has 48 bases and is translated from base 1. Compared with germline, V lacks 7 bases and J lacks 4 bases; bases without a gene match: 12. This chain joins TRBV5-1 to TRBJ2-1; 9 middle bases align to TRBD1. The sequencing sample was made of memory CD4+ T cells from blood. The clonotype originates from an adult in good health and CMV-seronegative. Some clones in this sample may be carry-over from other donors' samples. The CDR3 corresponds to CASEPGQGQLYNEQFF. The DNA sequence is as follows: TGCGCCAGCGAACCGGGACAGGGACAATTATACAATGAGCAGTTCTTC.